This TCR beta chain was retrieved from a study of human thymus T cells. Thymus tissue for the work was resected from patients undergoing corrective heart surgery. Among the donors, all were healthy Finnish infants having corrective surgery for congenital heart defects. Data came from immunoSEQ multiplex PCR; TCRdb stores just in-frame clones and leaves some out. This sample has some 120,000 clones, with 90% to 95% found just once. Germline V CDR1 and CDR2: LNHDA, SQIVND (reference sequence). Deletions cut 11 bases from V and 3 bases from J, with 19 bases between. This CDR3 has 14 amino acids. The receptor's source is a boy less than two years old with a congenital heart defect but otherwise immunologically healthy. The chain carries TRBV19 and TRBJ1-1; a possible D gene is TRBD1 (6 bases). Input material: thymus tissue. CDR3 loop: CAPPRGAGDTEAFF. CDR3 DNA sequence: TGTGCCCCTCCCCGGGGGGCGGGGGACACTGAAGCTTTCTTT.